This entry lists 8 T cell receptor beta chains sequenced from one sample in a study of blood T cells in healthy people across ages. Alongside a J-beta primer mix, a sample-barcoded 5' primer served in a second PCR lasting roughly 7 to 12 cycles. One entry per CDR3 protein results from TCRdb running MiXCR on the 5' RACE reads. This table has approximately 600,000 distinct CDR3 sequences, about 53% appearing once. What was sequenced was blood. These receptors all stem from a man aged 55 to 70 in good health.

This chain uses TRBV7-9 with TRBJ2-1, with 12 bases matching TRBD2. The CDR3 loop spans 15 amino acids. With V trimmed by 5 bases and J by 7 bases, 6 bases remained unmatched. Per the germline V gene, CDR1 is SEHNR and CDR2 is FQNEAQ (reference sequence). As DNA, the CDR3 is TGTGCCAGCAGCGACCGACTAGCGGGGGATAATGAGCAGTTCTTC. The encoded protein is CASSDRLAGDNEQFF.

The rearrangement links TRBV29-1 to TRBJ1-2, with 9 bases identical to TRBD1. CDR3 size: 14 residues. Unmatched junction bases numbered 8, after V lost 6 bases and J lost 3 bases. Germline V lookup: CDR1 SQVTM, CDR2 ANQGSEA. CDR3 nucleotide sequence: TGCAGCGTGGACTCGGGACAGGGATACTATGGCTACACCTTC. Its translation: CSVDSGQGYYGYTF.

The chain has TRBV5-1 and TRBJ2-3, with 10 bases matching TRBD2. J gave up 2 bases and V 6 bases, and 3 bases lay outside the gene matches. CDR1 and CDR2 (germline): SGHRS, YFSETQ. CDR3 length: 14 amino acids. In DNA, the CDR3 is TGCGCCAGCACTAGCGGGGGTTACACAGATACGCAGTATTTT. Encoded protein: CASTSGGYTDTQYF.

The rearrangement joins TRBV27 to TRBJ1-2, with D possibly TRBD1 on 5 matching bases. V was cut by 2 bases and J by 0 bases, with 10 bases left in between. The CDR3 is made up of 15 amino acids. CDR1 and CDR2 from the germline V gene are MNHEY and SMNVEV (reference sequence). CDR3 amino acids: CASSLGLGANYGYTF. CDR3 nucleotide sequence: TGTGCCAGCAGTTTAGGATTGGGGGCTAACTATGGCTACACCTTC.

The J gene is TRBJ2-4, the V gene TRBV4-2, with TRBD1 matching over 11 bases. The DNA end is more similar to TRBJ2-7, so the J call may be wrong. The CDR3 is 16 residues long. CDR1 and CDR2 from the germline V gene are LGHNA and YNFKEQ. The CDR3 sequence is CASSQEGTGGLDEQYF. The CDR3 nucleotides are TGTGCCAGCAGCCAAGAGGGGACAGGGGGGTTGGACGAGCAGTACTTC.

On this clonotype itself: At one of its ends the junction is not consistent with the germline gene, which may arise from a read error. This chain connects TRBV5-6 to TRBJ1-4; 8 nucleotides match TRBD1. The CDR3 consists of 15 residues. The germline CDR1 and CDR2 sequences are SGHDT and YYEEEE. CDR3 in amino acids: CASSPDRDVGERLFF. CDR3 coding DNA: TGCGCCAGCAGCCCGGACAGGGATGTGGGAGAAAGACTGTTTTTT. Full variable domain (remainder filled in from reference TRBV5-6 and TRBJ1-4): DAGVTQSPTHLIKTRGQQVTLRCSPKSGHDTVSWYQQALGQGPQFIFQYYEEEERQRGNFPDRFSGHQFPNYSSELNVNALLLGDSALYLCASSPDRDVGERLFFGSGTQLSVL.

This clonotype was counted a few times. The chain has TRBV9 and TRBJ2-4; TRBD2 is a possible D gene (7 bases). The end of the DNA is better explained by TRBJ2-7, so the J call may be wrong. This CDR3 has 16 amino acids. Germline CDR1 and CDR2: SGDLS and YYNGEE. CDR3: CASSVGGGSASYEQYF. In nucleotides, the CDR3 is TGTGCCAGCAGCGTAGGGGGGGGCTCCGCGTCCTACGAGCAGTACTTC.

This chain joins TRBV5-6 and TRBJ2-3; 12 bases map to TRBD1. This CDR3 region has 18 residues. CDR1 and CDR2 from the germline V gene are SGHDT and YYEEEE. V lost 3 bases to trimming and J lost 3 bases; unmatched junction nucleotides: 11. This CDR3 is CASSSGTGGVLRTDTQYF. CDR3 coding DNA: TGTGCCAGCAGCTCGGGGACAGGGGGCGTTTTACGGACAGATACGCAGTATTTT.